The 30 T cell receptor beta chains in this list originate from one sample, sequenced in a study of early T cells in non-severe SARS-CoV-2 infection. MiXCR, run by TCRdb on the 5' RACE reads, gives a single entry per CDR3 protein. The table has about 99,000 distinct CDR3 sequences, 16% seen once; the top ten hold about 1.3%. Sequencing used whole blood. All receptors come from an adult who was a healthcare worker with PCR-confirmed SARS-CoV-2 infection or an uninfected control (not recorded which).

This clonotype was counted between two and nine times. V usage is TRBV29-1 and J usage is TRBJ2-1; 7 bases match TRBD1. Germline assignment: CDR1 SQVTM and CDR2 ANQGSEA. V was clipped by 4 bases and J by 7 bases; unmatched bases: 10. The CDR3 covers 14 residues. CDR3: CSVGRQGVGNEQFF. The DNA for the CDR3 is TGCAGCGTTGGACGGCAGGGGGTAGGGAATGAGCAGTTCTTC.

The chain employs TRBV6-6 and TRBJ1-2, with unresolved D. V was pared by 2 bases and J by 7 bases, with 14 bases between. This CDR3 is built from 14 residues. Germline assignment: CDR1 MNHNY and CDR2 SVGAGI (reference sequence). Here the CDR3 reads CASSYGEGSTGYTF. The DNA for the CDR3 is TGTGCCAGCAGTTACGGGGAGGGAAGTACTGGCTACACCTTC.

This clonotype occurred many times. This rearrangement joins TRBV27 to TRBJ2-3; D perhaps matches TRBD1 (5 bases). Germline lookup yields CDR1 MNHEY and CDR2 SMNVEV (reference sequence). V dropped 3 bases and J dropped 2 bases, with 12 bases sitting between them. The length of the CDR3 is 15 residues. For the CDR3, the DNA is TGTGCCAGCAGTTTTATTGACAGACTCACAGATACGCAGTATTTT. Translated, it gives CASSFIDRLTDTQYF.

This clonotype was found a few times. The chain couples TRBV7-9 to TRBJ1-4; D is ambiguous. Germline V gives CDR1 SEHNR, CDR2 FQNEAQ (reference sequence). CDR3 length: 17 residues. Trimming shortened V by 1 base and J by 4 bases, and 16 bases separated the two germline ends. The CDR3 region is CASSLGATQRGNEKLFF. CDR3 sequence (DNA): TGTGCCAGCAGCTTAGGGGCTACGCAACGAGGTAATGAAAAACTGTTTTTT.

J is TRBJ2-2 and V is TRBV19; TRBD2 is a possible D gene (5 bases). The CDR3 runs 16 residues. The V and J ends lost 5 bases and 4 bases respectively, with 17 bases between them. Germline CDR1 is LNHDA and CDR2 is SQIVND (reference sequence). CDR3 DNA sequence: TGTGCCAGTAGTCTGACACGGGGTTCGGGCACCGGGGAGCTGTTTTTT. Protein product: CASSLTRGSGTGELFF.

The CDR3 is CASSHYTYNQPQHF. The CDR3 DNA sequence: TGTGCCAGCAGCCACTACACCTACAATCAGCCCCAGCATTTT. This rearrangement joins TRBV5-6 to TRBJ1-5; D is ambiguous. Deletions cut 4 bases from V and 3 bases from J, with 11 bases between. The CDR3 sequence is 14 residues long. Germline V lookup: CDR1 SGHDT, CDR2 YYEEEE.

This chain joins TRBV25-1 and TRBJ2-1, with 7 bases matching TRBD1. The J segment lost 11 bases and the V segment lost 4 bases, leaving 11 bases of the junction unmatched. CDR3 length equals 14 residues. Looked up from germline, CDR1 is MGHDK and CDR2 is SYGVNS. Here the CDR3 reads CASSGARDSDKQFF. DNA for the CDR3: TGTGCCAGCAGTGGGGCACGGGACAGCGATAAGCAGTTCTTC.

In its sample, this clonotype was seen many times. The DNA for the CDR3 is TGTGCCAGCAGCTCCCGACCCAGCGGCGAGCAGTACTTC. It yields the protein CASSSRPSGEQYF. J is TRBJ2-7 and V is TRBV11-2, with D possibly being TRBD2 (5 bases). The V end was cut by 4 bases, the J end by 6 bases, with 13 bases between. The CDR3 spans 13 residues. CDR1 SGHAT and CDR2 FQNNGV come from the germline V gene.

The genes are TRBV13 and TRBJ1-1, with D possibly matching TRBD1 (6 bases). Germline V lookup: CDR1 PRHDT, CDR2 FYEKMQ (reference sequence). V lost 6 bases and J lost 3, with 14 bases in between. This CDR3 has 14 amino acids. CDR3: CASRSGVGYTEAFF. The CDR3 coding sequence is TGTGCCAGCAGATCAGGGGTTGGGTACACTGAAGCTTTCTTT.

For the CDR3, the DNA is TGTGCCTGGAGCGTGGGACGGGATCAGCCCCAGCATTTT. Translated, it gives CAWSVGRDQPQHF. J is TRBJ1-5 and V is TRBV30; D is possibly TRBD1 (5 bases). This CDR3 contains 13 residues. Trimming shortened V by 3 bases and J by 5 bases, and 11 bases separated the two germline ends. CDR1 and CDR2 (germline): GTSNPN, SVGIG (reference sequence).

This rearrangement joins TRBV18 to TRBJ1-5; the D is unclear. V was clipped by 3 bases and J by 4 bases, with 10 bases between them. CDR1 and CDR2 (germline): KGHSH, LQKENI. The CDR3 contains 14 residues. The CDR3 bases are TGTGCCAGCTCACCCGCGGGAAGGAATCAGCCCCAGCATTTT. Protein sequence: CASSPAGRNQPQHF.

The CDR3 DNA sequence: TGTGCCAGCAGGGGACTAGCGGCTCCCTACGAGCAGTACTTC. This gives the protein CASRGLAAPYEQYF. The J gene is TRBJ2-7, the V gene TRBV11-2, with 11 bases matching TRBD2. CDR1 and CDR2 (germline): SGHAT, FQNNGV. The CDR3 spans 14 residues. V was clipped by 6 bases and J by 2 bases; unmatched bases: 3.

This sequence joins TRBV11-3 and TRBJ2-2; D may be TRBD1 (6 bases). This CDR3 spans 15 amino acids. V was clipped by 5 bases and J by 1 base, with 11 bases between them. Germline assignment: CDR1 SGHNT and CDR2 YENEEA. The CDR3 region is CASSRRGGNTGELFF. Written as DNA, the CDR3 is TGTGCCAGCAGCCGGAGAGGGGGGAACACCGGGGAGCTGTTTTTT.

V is TRBV18 and J is TRBJ2-3; TRBD1 agrees at 7 bases. Germline values: CDR1 KGHSH, CDR2 LQKENI. With 5 bases clipped from V and 2 bases from J, the junction kept 4 bases outside the gene matches. The CDR3 is made up of 14 amino acids. In nucleotides, the CDR3 is TGTGCCAGCTCAGGGACAGCCACCACAGATACGCAGTATTTT. Protein product: CASSGTATTDTQYF.

This chain uses TRBV24-1 with TRBJ2-2, with D perhaps matching TRBD1 or TRBD2 (5 bases each). The CDR3 covers 16 residues. Trimming left V 1 base short and J 6 bases short, with 14 bases between. Per germline, CDR1 KGHDR and CDR2 SFDVKD. The CDR3 is CATSDLAAGFPGELFF. CDR3 bases: TGTGCCACCAGTGATTTAGCGGCAGGGTTCCCCGGGGAGCTGTTTTTT.

Many counts were recorded for this clonotype. This chain connects TRBV5-1 to TRBJ2-3; D gene ambiguous. There are 14 residues in the CDR3. Per the germline V gene, CDR1 is SGHRS and CDR2 is YFSETQ. The germline V and J ends were trimmed by 4 bases and 0 bases, with 9 bases remaining between them. CDR3 in amino acids: CASSVDESTDTQYF. The CDR3 region has the DNA TGCGCCAGCAGCGTAGACGAGAGCACAGATACGCAGTATTTT.

The sample holds a few counts of this clonotype. This chain links TRBV7-9 with TRBJ1-2; 7 bases match TRBD1. CDR1 is SEHNR, CDR2 FQNEAQ, per germline (reference sequence). After removal of 1 base from V and 4 bases from J, the junction contained 6 bases not matched to a gene. The CDR3 spans 15 residues. The CDR3 sequence is CASSLGPTGVYGYTF. In DNA, the CDR3 is TGTGCCAGCAGCTTAGGCCCCACAGGGGTCTATGGCTACACCTTC.

The V gene is TRBV3-1, the J gene TRBJ1-3, with D unclear. This CDR3 contains 14 residues. Between the trimmed V and J ends, which lost 0 bases and 0 bases, there was a span of 3 bases. Per the germline V gene, CDR1 is LGHDT and CDR2 is YNNKEL (reference sequence). The CDR3 here is CASSQDYSGNTIYF. In nucleotides, the CDR3 is TGTGCCAGCAGCCAAGATTACTCTGGAAACACCATATATTTT.

The V gene is TRBV10-3, the J gene TRBJ1-2, with 11 bases fitting TRBD1. V dropped 5 bases and J dropped 7; count of bases not matched to a gene: 3. The CDR3 loop spans 13 amino acids. Germline V gene sequence: CDR1 ENHRY, CDR2 SYGVKD. The CDR3 loop is CAISMDRGRGYTF. The CDR3 bases are TGTGCCATCAGTATGGACAGGGGGCGTGGCTACACCTTC.

This clonotype was found many times. The chain has TRBV5-1 and TRBJ2-1; TRBD2 aligns across 12 bases. The CDR3 extends over 15 amino acids. With 4 bases clipped from V and 9 bases from J, the junction kept 8 bases outside the gene matches. Germline V gives CDR1 SGHRS, CDR2 YFSETQ. For the CDR3, the DNA is TGCGCCAGCAGCCCGACTAGCGGGAGACTTGGTGAGCAGTTCTTC. Protein sequence: CASSPTSGRLGEQFF.

The chain recombines TRBV29-1 with TRBJ2-5; D remains unclear. Germline V lookup: CDR1 SQVTM, CDR2 ANQGSEA. The length of the CDR3 is 12 residues. V was trimmed by 3 bases and J by 6 bases, leaving 11 bases between them. In nucleotides, the CDR3 is TGCAGCGTTGATCCGGGTGGACAGACCCAGTACTTC. This encodes CSVDPGGQTQYF.

This clonotype was seen a handful of times. The V call is TRBV25-1, the J call TRBJ1-2; D is possibly TRBD1 (5 bases). The V gene's germline CDR1 is MGHDK and CDR2 SYGVNS. Between the trimmed V and J ends, which lost 3 bases and 9 bases, there was a span of 17 bases. The length of the CDR3 is 14 residues. The DNA for the CDR3 is TGTGCCAGCAGTGATAAGTGGGAAGGGGCGAGCTACACCTTC. Translated: CASSDKWEGASYTF.

This clonotype was seen a few times. The chain combines TRBV20-1 with TRBJ1-4; D is perhaps TRBD1 (5 bases). Per germline, CDR1 DFQATT and CDR2 SNEGSKA (reference sequence). CDR3 size: 14 residues. Trimming removed 6 bases at V and 0 bases at J, with 11 bases between. CDR3 protein: CSAVRQTTNEKLFF. CDR3 DNA sequence: TGCAGTGCCGTCCGACAGACAACTAATGAAAAACTGTTTTTT.

A few counts support this clonotype. The chain employs TRBV12-3 or TRBV12-4 and TRBJ1-2; D unclear. Trimming cost V 2 bases and J 4 bases, with 8 bases left between them. The CDR3 length is 13 residues. CDR3 sequence reads: CASSLRQSYGYTF. DNA of the CDR3: TGTGCCAGCAGTTTAAGGCAGAGCTATGGCTACACCTTC.

This clonotype was observed a handful of times. This CDR3 reads CASSLWTGGMNTEAFF. For the CDR3, the DNA is TGTGCCAGCAGCCTTTGGACAGGGGGAATGAACACTGAAGCTTTCTTT. The chain couples TRBV3-1 to TRBJ1-1; TRBD1 matches 10 bases. Germline V lookup: CDR1 LGHDT, CDR2 YNNKEL (reference sequence). The CDR3 totals 16 residues. V was clipped by 4 bases and J by 0 bases; unmatched bases: 5. Complete variable domain (other parts from reference TRBV3-1 and TRBJ1-1): DTAVSQTPKYLVTQMGNDKSIKCEQNLGHDTMYWYKQDSKKFLKIMFSYNNKELIINETVPNRFSPKSPDKAHLNLHINSLELGDSAVYFCASSLWTGGMNTEAFFGQGTRLTVV.

The chain combines TRBV7-9 with TRBJ2-5; tentative D call: TRBD2 (5 bases). This CDR3 is built from 14 residues. The germline V gene encodes CDR1 SEHNR and CDR2 FQNEAQ (reference sequence). V was cut by 1 base and J by 5 bases, with 11 bases left in between. The CDR3 protein is CASSLGSGKETQYF. CDR3 bases: TGTGCCAGCAGCTTAGGTTCGGGGAAGGAGACCCAGTACTTC.

The sample holds a few counts of this clonotype. The V gene is TRBV27, the J gene TRBJ1-1; D might be TRBD1 (6 bases). The CDR3 has 16 residues. Germline assignment: CDR1 MNHEY and CDR2 SMNVEV (reference sequence). V was pared by 7 bases and J by 1 base, with 19 bases between. The CDR3 DNA reads as TGTGCCAGCAAGATAAGGGGGGGAGGAAAGAACACTGAAGCTTTCTTT. Its translation is CASKIRGGGKNTEAFF.

This clonotype was seen more than once but under ten times. CDR3 sequence: CASSPHRVNQPQHF. The CDR3 DNA sequence: TGTGCCAGCAGCCCGCACAGGGTGAATCAGCCCCAGCATTTT. This chain uses TRBV5-5 with TRBJ1-5, with D possibly matching TRBD1 (6 bases). Germline assignment: CDR1 SGHKS and CDR2 YYEKEE (reference sequence). CDR3 size: 14 residues. With 4 bases removed from V and 4 bases from J, the gap between germline ends came to 12 bases.

This clonotype was counted at least ten times. This rearrangement joins TRBV19 to TRBJ2-2; 10 bases align to TRBD2. CDR3 size: 16 residues. V was clipped by 5 bases and J by 4 bases; unmatched bases: 7. Germline V CDR1 and CDR2: LNHDA, SQIVND (reference sequence). The CDR3 region has the DNA TGTGCCAGTAGTCGCCTAGCGGGAGCGGGCACCGGGGAGCTGTTTTTT. It translates to CASSRLAGAGTGELFF.

The chain carries TRBV20-1 and TRBJ2-1; D is possibly TRBD2 (6 bases). The length of the CDR3 is 10 residues. CDR1 DFQATT and CDR2 SNEGSKA come from the germline V gene (reference sequence). Trimming cost V 3 bases and J 12 bases, with 9 bases left between them. The CDR3 sequence: CSASLAWQFF. For the CDR3, the DNA is TGCAGTGCTAGTCTAGCGTGGCAGTTCTTC.